A single sample is the source of the 30 T cell receptor beta chains below, sequenced in a study of T cells after yellow fever vaccination. Using its own MiXCR run on the 5' RACE reads, TCRdb lists one record per CDR3 protein. The sample contains some 560,000 distinct CDR3 sequences, roughly a sixth of which appear only once. The sequenced sample was PBMCs, obtained roughly 5 days after the first yellow fever vaccination. The source is a young man who received the YFV17D yellow fever vaccine.

This clonotype was seen more than once but under ten times. The chain has TRBV6-1 and TRBJ1-6, with 7 bases matching TRBD1. V lost 6 bases and J lost 7; bases outside the gene matches: 6. There are 14 residues in the CDR3. CDR1 is MNHNS and CDR2 is SASEGT in the germline V gene. DNA for the CDR3: TGTGCCAGCAGACGTCAGGGGGGAAATTCACCCCTCCACTTT. Protein: CASRRQGGNSPLHF.

V is TRBV12-3 or TRBV12-4 and J is TRBJ2-2; tentatively, D is TRBD1 (5 bases). CDR3 length: 14 residues. The V and J ends lost 5 bases and 8 bases respectively, with 15 bases between them. The CDR3: CASSEDTSFGELFF. CDR3 bases: TGTGCCAGCAGTGAGGACACGTCCTTTGGGGAGCTGTTTTTT.

This clonotype occurred a few times. The rearrangement links TRBV5-5 to TRBJ1-4; TRBD1 might be the D (6 bases). V dropped 2 bases and J dropped 5 bases, with 16 bases sitting between them. CDR3 length equals 16 residues. The V gene's germline CDR1 is SGHKS and CDR2 YYEKEE (reference sequence). CDR3 nucleotide sequence: TGTGCCAGCAGCTTTTCGGACAGCGGCTTAAATGAAAAACTGTTTTTT. It encodes CASSFSDSGLNEKLFF.

This chain joins TRBV7-2 and TRBJ2-7; the match to TRBD2 covers 7 bases. Germline-derived CDR1 and CDR2 are SGHTA and FQGNSA. The CDR3 contains 13 residues. The junction had 6 bases not matched to a gene; V was cut back by 5 bases and J by 5 bases. The CDR3 region has the DNA TGTGCCAGCAGCCGAGCGGGGCCCGACGAGCAGTACTTC. Amino acid sequence: CASSRAGPDEQYF.

This clonotype was seen a handful of times. The J gene is TRBJ1-1, the V gene TRBV7-9; D is unclear. Germline values: CDR1 SEHNR, CDR2 FQNEAQ (reference sequence). The CDR3 is 14 residues long. The V and J ends lost 2 bases and 1 base respectively, with 8 bases between them. The CDR3 DNA reads TGTGCCAGCAGCTTATGGGATAGGAACACTGAAGCTTTCTTT. Its translation: CASSLWDRNTEAFF.

V and J are TRBV7-9 and TRBJ2-7, with 9 bases matching TRBD1. J lost 0 bases, V lost 5 bases, and 11 bases had no gene match. Germline V gives CDR1 SEHNR, CDR2 FQNEAQ (reference sequence). The CDR3 consists of 17 residues. CDR3 sequence (DNA): TGTGCCAGCAGCCCTAGTACAGGACAGGGGTCCTCCTACGAGCAGTACTTC. It specifies CASSPSTGQGSSYEQYF.

The sample holds a few counts of this clonotype. The chain has TRBV4-1 and TRBJ2-1; 7 bases are shared with TRBD2. CDR1 and CDR2 (germline): MGHRA, YSYEKL. CDR3 length: 17 residues. Trimming took 4 bases from V and 3 from J; bases not matched to a gene: 12. The CDR3: CASSRGTTLFLYNEQFF. CDR3 nucleotide sequence: TGCGCCAGCAGCCGCGGGACTACCCTGTTCCTCTACAATGAGCAGTTCTTC.

This clonotype was seen just once. This chain links TRBV9 with TRBJ2-7, with 8 bases identical to TRBD1. Germline V gives CDR1 SGDLS, CDR2 YYNGEE. The J segment lost 7 bases and the V segment lost 4 bases, leaving 13 bases of the junction unmatched. CDR3 length: 15 residues. CDR3 in amino acids: CASSLTGTGLDEQYF. The DNA of the CDR3 is TGTGCCAGCAGCCTAACCGGGACAGGTCTTGATGAGCAGTACTTC.

The V gene is TRBV30, the J gene TRBJ1-1; D may be TRBD1 (5 bases). Looked up from germline, CDR1 is GTSNPN and CDR2 is SVGIG (reference sequence). This CDR3 is 10 amino acids long. V lost 5 bases to trimming and J lost 7 bases, with 8 bases between them. The CDR3 protein is CAWLGGEAFF. For the CDR3, the DNA is TGTGCCTGGTTGGGGGGTGAAGCTTTCTTT.

This clonotype was seen a few times. The chain has TRBV12-3 or TRBV12-4 and TRBJ2-5, with 7 bases matching TRBD1. J lost 2 bases, V lost 6 bases, and 15 bases had no gene match. The CDR3 has 17 residues. CDR3 loop: CASRQQTYDRVQETQYF. CDR3 bases: TGTGCCAGCAGACAACAGACGTACGACAGGGTACAAGAGACCCAGTACTTC.

The chain couples TRBV7-2 to TRBJ1-3, with D perhaps TRBD1 (6 bases). Per germline, CDR1 SGHTA and CDR2 FQGNSA. The V end lost 5 bases, the J end lost 0 bases, and 11 bases lay between the germline ends. The CDR3 has 15 amino acids. As DNA, the CDR3 is TGTGCCAGCAGCCCCCGGGACAACTCTGGAAACACCATATATTTT. Encoded protein: CASSPRDNSGNTIYF.

The chain links TRBV20-1 to TRBJ2-2; tentative D call: TRBD2 (6 bases). Deletions cut 6 bases from V and 5 bases from J, with 13 bases between. The CDR3 length is 13 residues. Germline V gene data show CDR1 as DFQATT and CDR2 as SNEGSKA (reference sequence). This CDR3 reads CSAPSSVTGELFF. The DNA for the CDR3 is TGCAGTGCCCCCTCTAGCGTTACCGGGGAGCTGTTTTTT.

V and J are TRBV15 and TRBJ1-5, with D possibly being TRBD1 (6 bases). This CDR3 is 14 amino acids long. The V gene lost 3 bases and the J gene lost 5 bases, with 11 bases spanning the gap. Germline V CDR1 and CDR2: LNHNV, YYDKDF (reference sequence). The CDR3 sequence is CATSRTGPHQPQHF. Here the CDR3 DNA reads TGTGCCACCAGCAGGACAGGCCCCCATCAGCCCCAGCATTTT.

This clonotype was found a few times. The chain employs TRBV12-3 or TRBV12-4 and TRBJ2-4, with TRBD1 as a possible D gene (5 bases). This CDR3 is 14 amino acids long. Trimming shortened V by 6 bases and J by 7 bases, and 16 bases separated the two germline ends. CDR3 nucleotides: TGTGCCAGCAGATCAGGGTCTAGGATGAACATTCAGTACTTC. Translation gives CASRSGSRMNIQYF.

This chain connects TRBV28 to TRBJ1-4; D is perhaps TRBD1 (6 bases). CDR3 size: 15 residues. V lost 3 bases, J lost 8 bases, and 16 bases lay in between. Germline V gene lookup returns CDR1 MDHEN and CDR2 SYDVKM. The DNA for the CDR3 is TGTGCCAGCAGTTTCCTGACAGGCTTTAAAGAAAAACTGTTTTTT. Its protein product is CASSFLTGFKEKLFF. The full variable domain, completed using reference TRBV28 and TRBJ1-4, is DVKVTQSSRYLVKRTGEKVFLECVQDMDHENMFWYRQDPGLGLRLIYFSYDVKMKEKGDIPEGYSVSREKKERFSLILESASTNQTSMYLCASSFLTGFKEKLFFGSGTQLSVL.

The J gene is TRBJ2-7, the V gene TRBV5-1, with D tentatively TRBD1 (6 bases). V was trimmed by 4 bases and J by 3 bases, leaving 17 bases between them. The CDR3 length is 15 residues. Germline V lookup: CDR1 SGHRS, CDR2 YFSETQ. This chain's CDR3 is CASSQRPGANYEQYV. The CDR3 region has the DNA TGCGCCAGCAGCCAACGTCCAGGGGCAAACTACGAGCAGTACGTC.

In its sample, this clonotype was seen a few times. The chain joins TRBV6-1 to TRBJ2-1; TRBD1 matches at 10 bases. The CDR3 is 15 residues long. CDR1 MNHNS and CDR2 SASEGT come from the germline V gene. Trimming cost V 6 bases and J 3 bases; bases outside gene matches: 5. The CDR3 loop is CASSRQGANYNEQFF. The DNA of the CDR3 is TGTGCCAGCAGCCGACAGGGGGCAAACTACAATGAGCAGTTCTTC.

This clonotype was seen many times. J is TRBJ1-3 and V is TRBV29-1; weak D call: TRBD1 (5 bases). The V end was cut by 6 bases, the J end by 0 bases, with 9 bases between. Germline-derived CDR1 and CDR2 are SQVTM and ANQGSEA. The CDR3 loop spans 13 amino acids. The CDR3 here is CSVRAISGNTIYF. In DNA form, the CDR3 reads TGCAGCGTCAGGGCGATCTCTGGAAACACCATATATTTT.

This clonotype was counted a few times. The chain carries TRBV20-1 and TRBJ2-5; 16 bases agree with TRBD2. CDR1 and CDR2 from the germline V gene are DFQATT and SNEGSKA (reference sequence). With 3 bases clipped from V and 3 bases from J, the junction kept 7 bases outside the gene matches. The CDR3 length is 17 residues. The CDR3 reads CSARGLAGGPSEETQYF. CDR3 sequence (DNA): TGCAGTGCTAGGGGACTAGCGGGGGGGCCTTCAGAAGAGACCCAGTACTTC.

This sequence joins TRBV12-3 or TRBV12-4 and TRBJ1-5; the D gene is possibly TRBD1 (6 bases). Trimming left V 3 bases short and J 5 bases short, with 8 bases between. The CDR3 spans 13 residues. The DNA for the CDR3 is TGTGCCAGCAGTTTTAAGGGGGATCAGCCCCAGCATTTT. Its protein is CASSFKGDQPQHF.

The chain is built from TRBV29-1 and TRBJ1-1, with D unclear. V lost 7 bases, J lost 1 base, and 7 bases lay in between. Per the germline V gene, CDR1 is SQVTM and CDR2 is ANQGSEA. The CDR3 is 11 amino acids. The CDR3 reads CSGYTNTEAFF. CDR3 nucleotide sequence: TGCAGCGGTTACACGAACACTGAAGCTTTCTTT.

The sample holds a few counts of this clonotype. This chain uses TRBV6-2 or TRBV6-3 with TRBJ1-6, with 7 bases that match TRBD1. The V gene end was trimmed by 0 bases and the J gene end by 6 bases; junction bases not matched to a gene: 8. This CDR3 has 17 amino acids. Germline V CDR1 and CDR2: MNHEY, SVGEGT. CDR3 sequence (DNA): TGTGCCAGCAGTTACTCTTCGGGCGGGACAGTTAATTCACCCCTCCACTTT. Protein sequence: CASSYSSGGTVNSPLHF.

This clonotype has just a few counts. The chain recombines TRBV7-9 with TRBJ1-1, with unresolved D. Germline V gene sequence: CDR1 SEHNR, CDR2 FQNEAQ (reference sequence). V was cut by 4 bases and J by 10 bases, with 13 bases left in between. The CDR3 loop spans 12 amino acids. CDR3 nucleotides: TGTGCCAGCAGCTCCCAAGGCGTTGGAGCTTTCTTT. Its protein product is CASSSQGVGAFF.

This clonotype was found a few times. V and J are TRBV3-1 and TRBJ2-1; perhaps TRBD2 as D (6 bases). From germline, CDR1 is LGHDT and CDR2 YNNKEL (reference sequence). This CDR3 has 17 residues. V lost 4 bases and J 8 bases, leaving 24 bases between the germline ends. CDR3 region: CASSPPEGRGLGDEQFF. In DNA, the CDR3 is TGTGCCAGCAGCCCCCCGGAGGGGCGGGGTCTAGGCGATGAGCAGTTCTTC.

This clonotype was detected once. At one of its ends the junction is not consistent with the germline gene, which may arise from a read error. The chain has TRBV7-7 and TRBJ1-1; D not certain. The CDR3 consists of 13 residues. Germline V gene data show CDR1 as SSHAT and CDR2 as FNYEAQ (reference sequence). CDR3 residues: CASSSAPHTEAFF. The CDR3, as DNA: TGTGCTAGCAGCTCCGCGCCCCACACTGAAGCTTTCTTT.

This clonotype has more than one count but fewer than ten. The rearrangement links TRBV2 to TRBJ2-2; maybe TRBD1 (5 bases). This CDR3 has 14 amino acids. With 4 bases removed from V and 2 bases from J, the gap between germline ends came to 8 bases. Germline CDR1 and CDR2: SNHLY and FYNNEI. The CDR3 DNA sequence: TGTGCCAGCAGTGTGACAGCTAACACCGGGGAGCTGTTTTTT. Translation gives CASSVTANTGELFF.

The sample holds a few counts of this clonotype. The V and J genes are TRBV7-9 and TRBJ1-5, with D perhaps matching TRBD1 (5 bases). This CDR3 contains 12 residues. Germline V lookup: CDR1 SEHNR, CDR2 FQNEAQ (reference sequence). Trimming took 5 bases from V and 7 from J, leaving 9 bases between them. CDR3 residues: CASSPGTQPQHF. In nucleotides, the CDR3 is TGTGCCAGCAGCCCAGGGACCCAGCCCCAGCATTTT.

The chain employs TRBV11-2 and TRBJ2-1, with unresolved D. Trimming cost V 3 bases and J 0 bases, with 12 bases left between them. The CDR3 contains 16 residues. Germline lookup yields CDR1 SGHAT and CDR2 FQNNGV. The DNA of the CDR3 is TGTGCCAGCAGCTTTGACTCCTTCAGCTCCTACAATGAGCAGTTCTTC. It specifies CASSFDSFSSYNEQFF.

V and J are TRBV3-1 and TRBJ1-2; TRBD1 matches at 8 bases. The V and J ends lost 4 bases and 4 bases, in that order; junction bases with no gene match: 8. This CDR3 contains 15 residues. Germline CDR1 and CDR2: LGHDT and YNNKEL (reference sequence). The CDR3 coding sequence is TGTGCCAGCAGCCCATGGACAGGGCCTGGCTATGGCTACACCTTC. Residues: CASSPWTGPGYGYTF.

This clonotype turned up a few times. This rearrangement joins TRBV9 to TRBJ1-6, with D possibly matching TRBD1 (5 bases). V lost 7 bases to trimming and J lost 13 bases, with 18 bases between them. Germline lookup yields CDR1 SGDLS and CDR2 YYNGEE. The CDR3 runs to 13 residues. Here the CDR3 reads CASAGVVGVPLHF. The DNA of the CDR3 is TGTGCCAGCGCGGGGGTGGTCGGGGTCCCCCTCCACTTT.